Sequencing of this T cell receptor beta chain was carried out in a study of OX40 agonist ivuxolimab in advanced cancers. At the level of the study: Cohort: approximately 79% men, mean age 60, aged roughly 23 to 90.

The trim removed 5 bases at V and 3 bases at J, leaving 5 bases unmatched. Germline V gene sequence: CDR1 MNHEY, CDR2 SMNVEV (reference sequence). The length of the CDR3 is 14 residues. Libraries were prepared by immunoSEQ multiplex PCR; TCRdb keeps only in-frame clonotypes and omits some of them. Of 65,000 to 85,000 clones detected, under 90% appear once; the ten largest clones hold 5.5% to 7.5%. The study, taken as a whole, reports: Low levels of normalized T-cell clonal expansion also appeared in some nonresponders.

Points on this clone: The antigen is undetermined.

It was autoimmune disease history or systemic immunosuppression that excluded patients. Collection of blood occurred at baseline, at cycle 4 day 1, and at cycle 7 day 1. The material was CD4+ or CD8+ T cells sorted from blood, obtained in a trial of the OX40 agonist ivuxolimab. The sequence was collected from an adult with an advanced solid tumor such as melanoma, head and neck, liver or kidney cancer. V usage is TRBV27 and J usage is TRBJ1-1; 8 nucleotides match TRBD1. CDR3 sequence (DNA): TGTGCCAGCAGTGTTGACAGGGGCGACACTGAAGCTTTCTTT. This sequence encodes CASSVDRGDTEAFF.